One T cell receptor (beta chain) is described in this entry. This sample was taken from a study of blood T cell repertoires in COVID-19. Study-level background: Acute and convalescent COVID-19 samples came from the United States, Italy and Spain.

Study processing details: For nucleated cells, counts were estimated from reference gene primer amplification. Sequencing used immunoSEQ multiplex PCR; TCRdb keeps in-frame clones, though not all of them. V, J and clone size are taken as reported in that table, and D and trimming were inferred from the DNA itself. The sample lists some 75,000 clones; 75% to 90% were seen once. This receptor was identified in a man aged 55 to 70 with acute or convalescent COVID-19. The sample comprised peripheral blood.

The CDR3 region has the DNA TGTGCCAGTAGACAAGTACAGGGGAGAAATGAGCAGTTCTTC. It specifies CASRQVQGRNEQFF. The chain is built from TRBV19 and TRBJ2-1; 7 nucleotides line up with TRBD1. This CDR3 comprises 14 residues. V trimming: 6 bases; J trimming: 7 bases; junction bases outside the gene matches: 9. Germline values: CDR1 LNHDA, CDR2 SQIVND (reference sequence).